This T cell receptor (beta chain) was captured by sequencing in a study of tumor and adjacent non-tumor tissue in lung cancer. Comments on this clonotype: An end of the junction differs from the germline gene, which may be a read error.

Germline lookup yields CDR1 SQVTM and CDR2 ANQGSEA. CDR3 size: 13 residues. Three rounds of nested PCR, following a modified ARM-PCR protocol, produced the TCRbeta library. One entry per CDR3 protein results from TCRdb running MiXCR on the multiplex PCR reads. The repertoire consists of approximately 75,000 distinct CDR3 sequences, with around four fifths occurring once and the leading ten covering over 9.5%. No cell sorting was done before RNA was extracted from the tissue. This TCR was recovered from a woman between 45 and 60 years old with non-small cell lung cancer. V gene TRBV29-1 combines with J gene TRBJ2-7, with TRBD2 identical over 8 bases. The specimen was lung tumor tissue. The CDR3 DNA reads TGTAGCGTCCTTACCGGGAGGGGAGACGAGCAGTACTTC. Its translation: CSVLTGRGDEQYF.